Listed below are T cell receptor beta chains from one sample, sequenced in a study of CD8+ T cells in alopecia areata. Repertoires were generated with immunoSEQ multiplex PCR, while TCRdb's copy carries only in-frame clones and drops some. The sample contains about 190,000 clones, 60% of which appear only once. The material was CD4+ T cells sorted from blood, obtained at week 24, from a patient treated with tofacitinib. The receptors here all came from a human donor with alopecia areata. The CDR3 runs from the conserved cysteine through the conserved F or W. D genes are given only for firm matches. Expanded clones are given a class, and other clones once, few, many or no size at all.

v_gene: TRBV11-2; abundance: many; d_gene: TRBD2; len: 16; j_gene: TRBJ2-1; CDR3aa: CASRNSRGGRFNEQFF; CDR3nt: TGTGCCAGCAGAAATTCTCGGGGGGGCCGTTTCAATGAGCAGTTCTTC
v_gene: TRBV14; abundance: .; d_gene: .; len: 15; j_gene: TRBJ2-7; CDR3aa: CASSQDTLYSYEQYF; CDR3nt: TGTGCCAGCAGCCAAGATACACTGTACTCCTACGAGCAGTACTTC
v_gene: TRBV29-1; abundance: .; d_gene: TRBD2; len: 14; j_gene: TRBJ2-7; CDR3aa: CSVAKAGGSYEQYF; CDR3nt: TGCAGCGTGGCAAAAGCGGGGGGCTCCTACGAGCAGTACTTC
v_gene: TRBV14; abundance: .; d_gene: .; len: 13; j_gene: TRBJ1-2; CDR3aa: CASSPGGNYGYTF; CDR3nt: TGTGCCAGCAGTCCCGGGGGGAACTATGGCTACACCTTC
v_gene: TRBV5-1; abundance: .; d_gene: .; len: 14; j_gene: TRBJ1-2; CDR3aa: CASSLVEYPARWTF; CDR3nt: TGCGCCAGCAGCTTGGTGGAGTATCCAGCCCGCTGGACCTTC
v_gene: TRBV7-2; abundance: .; d_gene: .; len: 11; j_gene: TRBJ2-5; CDR3aa: CASSLEQTQYF; CDR3nt: TGTGCCAGCAGCTTAGAGCAGACCCAGTACTTC
v_gene: TRBV30; abundance: .; d_gene: .; len: 16; j_gene: TRBJ2-1; CDR3aa: CAWRSGLLGVNNEQFF; CDR3nt: TGTGCCTGGAGATCGGGACTCCTAGGGGTCAACAATGAGCAGTTCTTC
v_gene: TRBV7-2; abundance: few; d_gene: .; len: 15; j_gene: TRBJ1-4; CDR3aa: CASRPNWGSGEKLFF; CDR3nt: TGTGCCAGCAGACCAAACTGGGGGTCGGGAGAAAAACTGTTTTTT
v_gene: TRBV6-1; abundance: few; d_gene: .; len: 15; j_gene: TRBJ2-3; CDR3aa: CASSIRRGATDTQYF; CDR3nt: TGTGCCAGCAGCATCAGGAGGGGGGCTACAGATACGCAGTATTTT
v_gene: TRBV7-2; abundance: many; d_gene: .; len: 14; j_gene: TRBJ1-1; CDR3aa: CASSLVLTATEAFF; CDR3nt: TGTGCCAGCAGCTTAGTATTAACAGCCACTGAAGCTTTCTTT
v_gene: TRBV14; abundance: few; d_gene: TRBD1; len: 13; j_gene: TRBJ1-2; CDR3aa: CASSQGTGSGYTF; CDR3nt: TGTGCCAGCAGCCAAGGGACAGGGTCTGGCTACACCTTC
v_gene: TRBV5-1; abundance: .; d_gene: TRBD1; len: 14; j_gene: TRBJ1-2; CDR3aa: CASSLGQGDYGYTF; CDR3nt: TGCGCCAGCAGCTTGGGACAGGGCGACTATGGCTACACCTTC
v_gene: TRBV30; abundance: .; d_gene: TRBD2; len: 14; j_gene: TRBJ2-2; CDR3aa: CAWIPQRGAGELFF; CDR3nt: TGTGCCTGGATCCCGCAGCGGGGTGCCGGGGAGCTGTTTTTT
v_gene: TRBV15; abundance: .; d_gene: .; len: 13; j_gene: TRBJ1-1; CDR3aa: CATSNDMNTEAFF; CDR3nt: TGTGCCACCAGCAACGACATGAACACTGAAGCTTTCTTT